The clone carrying this T cell receptor beta chain was found once. Antigen specificity is unknown. The sample originates from a study of shared clonotypes between healthy human individuals. Points from the study as a whole: Having only a few donors restricted how much genetic and exposure-history diversity was captured.

The genomic DNA of each subset was split evenly across several immunoSEQ plates. TCRdb's copy holds only in-frame clones and misses some; the assay was immunoSEQ multiplex PCR. The sample lists 2 million or so clones, roughly 94% occurring once. Germline V gives CDR1 MNHNS, CDR2 SASEGT. This CDR3 region has 15 residues. Losses at the gene ends were 2 bases for V and 5 bases for J; bases not matched to a gene: 6. This chain uses TRBV6-1 with TRBJ2-3, with TRBD1 matching 8 bases. The origin of this receptor is a man younger than 35 in good health. Source material: naive CD4+ T cells sorted from blood. This sample's subset: CD45RA+ positively selected. In DNA, the CDR3 is TGTGCCAGCAGTGAACCGACAGGGGTCAAAGATACGCAGTATTTT. It specifies CASSEPTGVKDTQYF.